The text below deals with one TCR beta chain. Using immunoSEQ multiplex PCR, the repertoire was profiled, and TCRdb retains in-frame clones only, with some absent. The sample yields 120,000 to 150,000 clones, 70% to 90% seen once. The data belong to a study of blood T cell repertoires in COVID-19. Study summary: Specimens from acute and convalescent COVID-19 originated in the United States, Italy and Spain. In each case, the material was cDNA or gDNA derived from T cells, B-cell-depleted T cells, or PBMCs.

The CDR3 sequence is 14 residues long. Between the trimmed V and J ends, which lost 8 bases and 6 bases, there was a span of 20 bases. Germline V gives CDR1 SNHLY, CDR2 FYNNEI. The clonotype was recovered from a middle-aged man with acute or convalescent COVID-19. The V and J genes are TRBV2 and TRBJ2-7, with TRBD1 as a possible D gene (5 bases). Sequencing used peripheral blood. The chain's CDR3 is CASPRAGHTSEQYF. CDR3 coding DNA: TGTGCCAGCCCTCGGGCAGGACACACCTCCGAGCAGTACTTC.